These 10 T cell receptor beta chains share one sample of origin, sequenced in a study of cytomegalovirus exposure and HLA in healthy donors. The PCR made use of 60 Vbeta and 13 Jbeta primers. Sequenced by immunoSEQ multiplex PCR; TCRdb stores in-frame clones only, minus some. The data show 90,000 to 150,000 clones, 74% seen once. The sequenced material came from PBMCs. These receptor sequences come from a human donor in good health.

The rearrangement joins TRBV5-1 to TRBJ1-1; 8 bases are shared with TRBD1. The CDR3 extends over 15 amino acids. Germline V gene data show CDR1 as SGHRS and CDR2 as YFSETQ. Trimming took 0 bases from V and 1 from J; bases not matched to a gene: 2. CDR3 loop: CASSLDRGWNTEAFF. The CDR3 DNA reads TGCGCCAGCAGCTTGGACAGGGGGTGGAACACTGAAGCTTTCTTT.

The rearrangement uses TRBV9 and TRBJ1-2; 9 bases line up with TRBD1. With V trimmed by 5 bases and J by 3 bases, 14 bases remained unmatched. This CDR3 contains 17 residues. Germline CDR1 SGDLS, CDR2 YYNGEE. The DNA for the CDR3 is TGTGCCAGCAGGACCGGGACAGGGAGGGGAACTCACTATGGCTACACCTTC. Translation gives CASRTGTGRGTHYGYTF.

This clone was counted once. The chain employs TRBV27 and TRBJ1-5, with D tentatively TRBD1 (5 bases). Germline V lookup: CDR1 MNHEY, CDR2 SMNVEV (reference sequence). V was shortened by 3 bases and J by 7 bases, with 13 bases between the two germline ends. CDR3 length equals 14 residues. CDR3 protein: CASSLLQGEQPQHF. The CDR3 DNA reads TGTGCCAGCAGTTTGCTCCAGGGCGAACAGCCCCAGCATTTT.

This clone was seen once. The CDR3 sequence: CASSLVDSYEQYF. For the CDR3, the DNA is TGTGCCAGCAGCTTGGTAGACAGCTACGAGCAGTACTTC. This chain connects TRBV11-2 to TRBJ2-7; D may be TRBD1 (5 bases). Germline V gene data show CDR1 as SGHAT and CDR2 as FQNNGV. V shed 3 bases and J shed 3 bases, with 9 bases lying between them. The CDR3 contains 13 residues.

This clone was seen a single time. The chain uses TRBV7-2 and TRBJ2-7, with a tentative D call TRBD2 (6 bases). Per germline, CDR1 SGHTA and CDR2 FQGNSA. Deletions cut 5 bases from V and 0 bases from J, with 17 bases between. The CDR3 runs to 16 residues. This CDR3 reads CASSPSGTLYSYEQYF. CDR3 DNA sequence: TGTGCCAGCAGCCCCTCCGGGACTTTGTACTCCTACGAGCAGTACTTC.

The chain employs TRBV6-1 and TRBJ1-6; tentatively, D is TRBD1 (6 bases). V was trimmed by 4 bases and J by 0 bases, leaving 16 bases between them. This CDR3 has 18 residues. Germline V gene data show CDR1 as MNHNS and CDR2 as SASEGT. The chain's CDR3 is CASSVSGTPSSYNSPLHF. As DNA, the CDR3 is TGTGCCAGCAGTGTCTCCGGGACACCTAGCTCCTATAATTCACCCCTCCACTTT.

The rearrangement joins TRBV19 to TRBJ2-7, with 8 nucleotides matching TRBD1. In germline, CDR1 is LNHDA, CDR2 SQIVND (reference sequence). The trim removed 3 bases at V and 7 bases at J, leaving 11 bases unmatched. This CDR3 region has 15 residues. DNA for the CDR3: TGTGCCAGTAGTATGTCGGTCGGACAGGGTGGAGAGCAGTACTTC. Translating gives CASSMSVGQGGEQYF.

This chain links TRBV7-9 with TRBJ1-1, with TRBD1 matching over 10 bases. Germline CDR1 reads SEHNR; CDR2 reads FQNEAQ (reference sequence). With V trimmed by 3 bases and J by 3 bases, 7 bases remained unmatched. The CDR3 runs 16 residues. The CDR3 sequence: CASSFAAGTGDTEAFF. DNA for the CDR3: TGTGCCAGCAGCTTCGCCGCCGGGACAGGGGACACTGAAGCTTTCTTT.

J is TRBJ1-5 and V is TRBV5-1; the match to TRBD1 covers 8 bases. CDR3 length: 15 residues. With 4 bases clipped from V and 2 bases from J, the junction kept 5 bases outside the gene matches. Looked up from germline, CDR1 is SGHRS and CDR2 is YFSETQ. DNA of the CDR3: TGCGCCAGCAGCATCTCGACAGGGGGCAATCAGCCCCAGCATTTT. It translates to CASSISTGGNQPQHF.

This clone was picked up a small number of times. The V call is TRBV11-3, the J call TRBJ1-1, with D unresolved. The length of the CDR3 is 13 residues. The V and J ends lost 5 bases and 3 bases respectively, with 10 bases between them. Germline CDR1 and CDR2: SGHNT and YENEEA. CDR3 bases: TGTGCCAGCAGCGTATTCTCTTACACTGAAGCTTTCTTT. Its translation: CASSVFSYTEAFF. Together with reference TRBV11-3 and TRBJ1-1, the CDR3 gives the full variable domain: EAGVVQSPRYKIIEKKQPVAFWCNPISGHNTLYWYLQNLGQGPELLIRYENEEAVDDSQLPKDRFSAERLKGVDSTLKIQPAELGDSAVYLCASSVFSYTEAFFGQGTRLTVV.